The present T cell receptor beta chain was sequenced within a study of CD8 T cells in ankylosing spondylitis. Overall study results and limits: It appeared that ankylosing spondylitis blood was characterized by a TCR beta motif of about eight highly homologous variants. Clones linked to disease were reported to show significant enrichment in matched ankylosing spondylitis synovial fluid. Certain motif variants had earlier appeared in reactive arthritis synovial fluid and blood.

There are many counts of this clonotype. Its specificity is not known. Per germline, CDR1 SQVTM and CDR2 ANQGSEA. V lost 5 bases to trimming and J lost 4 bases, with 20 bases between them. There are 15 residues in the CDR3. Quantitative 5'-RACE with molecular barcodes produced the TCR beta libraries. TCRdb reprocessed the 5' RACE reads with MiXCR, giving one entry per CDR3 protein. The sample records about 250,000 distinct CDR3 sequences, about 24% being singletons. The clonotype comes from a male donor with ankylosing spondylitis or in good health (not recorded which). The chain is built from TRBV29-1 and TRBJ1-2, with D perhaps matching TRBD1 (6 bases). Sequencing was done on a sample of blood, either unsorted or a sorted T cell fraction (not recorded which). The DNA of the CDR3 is TGCAGCGTTCCCCCCAAGTGGGGGGGCGGCTATGGCTACACCTTC. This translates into CSVPPKWGGGYGYTF.